The T cell receptor (beta chain) under discussion was sequenced for a study of blood T cell repertoires in COVID-19. Overall study context: Acute-phase and convalescent COVID-19 samples originated in the United States, Italy and Spain.

How the authors handled the data: Nucleated cell counts were estimated from reference gene primer amplification. Libraries were prepared by immunoSEQ multiplex PCR; TCRdb keeps only in-frame clonotypes and omits some of them. From that table come the V and J calls and clone size; the DNA was used to work out D and trimming. Among approximately 280,000 clones, 80% to 90% were seen once, and the ten largest hold approximately 10%. Trimming cost V 2 bases and J 5 bases; bases outside gene matches: 4. This CDR3 contains 16 residues. The V gene's germline CDR1 is SGHRS and CDR2 YFSETQ. The specimen was peripheral blood. The chain employs TRBV5-1 and TRBJ2-1; 13 bases agree with TRBD2. The receptor was isolated from a woman aged 65 to 85 with acute or convalescent COVID-19. The CDR3 region is CASSFHGTSGDNEQFF. In nucleotides, the CDR3 is TGCGCCAGCAGCTTCCACGGGACTAGCGGGGACAATGAGCAGTTCTTC. Full variable domain (rest looked up from reference TRBV5-1 and TRBJ2-1): KAGVTQTPRYLIKTRGQQVTLSCSPISGHRSVSWYQQTPGQGLQFLFEYFSETQRNKGNFPGRFSGRQFSNSRSEMNVSTLELGDSALYLCASSFHGTSGDNEQFFGPGTRLTVL.